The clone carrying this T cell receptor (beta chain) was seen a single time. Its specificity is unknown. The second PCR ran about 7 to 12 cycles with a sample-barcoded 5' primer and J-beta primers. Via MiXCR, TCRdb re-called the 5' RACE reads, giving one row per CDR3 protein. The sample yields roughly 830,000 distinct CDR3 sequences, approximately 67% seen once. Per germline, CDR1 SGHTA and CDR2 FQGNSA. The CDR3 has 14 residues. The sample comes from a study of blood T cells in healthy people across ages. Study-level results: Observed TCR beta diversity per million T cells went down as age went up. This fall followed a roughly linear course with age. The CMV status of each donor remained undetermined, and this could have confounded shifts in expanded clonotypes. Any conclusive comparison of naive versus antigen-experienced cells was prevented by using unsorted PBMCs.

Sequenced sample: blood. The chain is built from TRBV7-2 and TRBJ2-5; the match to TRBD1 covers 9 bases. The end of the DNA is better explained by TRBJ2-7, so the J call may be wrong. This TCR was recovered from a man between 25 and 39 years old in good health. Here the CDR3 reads CASSSDRGAHEQYF. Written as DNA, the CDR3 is TGTGCCAGCAGCTCCGACAGGGGGGCCCACGAGCAGTACTTC.